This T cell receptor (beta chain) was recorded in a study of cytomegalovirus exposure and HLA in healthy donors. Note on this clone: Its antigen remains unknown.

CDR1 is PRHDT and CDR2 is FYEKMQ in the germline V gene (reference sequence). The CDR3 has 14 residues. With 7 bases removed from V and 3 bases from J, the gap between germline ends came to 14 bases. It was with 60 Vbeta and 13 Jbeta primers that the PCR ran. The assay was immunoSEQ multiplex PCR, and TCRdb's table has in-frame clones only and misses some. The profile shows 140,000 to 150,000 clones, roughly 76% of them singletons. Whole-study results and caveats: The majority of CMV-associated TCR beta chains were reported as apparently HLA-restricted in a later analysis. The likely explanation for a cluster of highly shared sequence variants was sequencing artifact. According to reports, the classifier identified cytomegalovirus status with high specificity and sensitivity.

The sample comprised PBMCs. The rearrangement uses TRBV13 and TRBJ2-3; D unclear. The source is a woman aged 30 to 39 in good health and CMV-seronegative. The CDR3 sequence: CASNRIHKTDTQYF. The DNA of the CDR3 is TGTGCCAGCAACCGAATCCACAAGACAGATACGCAGTATTTT.